Reported below is one T cell receptor (beta chain). Its matching antigen is unknown. Sequencing used immunoSEQ multiplex PCR; TCRdb keeps in-frame clones, though not all of them. The repertoire consists of 250,000 or so clones, with under 80% occurring once and the leading ten covering approximately 15%. These data are taken from a study of cytotoxic CD8 clonotypes in ibrutinib-treated CLL. Study at large: Included were about a dozen relapsed/refractory and approximately 15 treatment-naive patients, of whom approximately 17 were IGHV unmutated. Study-wide results and caveats: Upon ibrutinib response clonality rose, and upon progression it fell back toward baseline. Treatment saw public clonotypes, which were uncommon, either contract or stay stable.

TCR beta library input comprised roughly 2 micrograms of genomic DNA from cryopreserved PBMCs. Germline V CDR1 and CDR2: SGHAT, FQNNGV. V was trimmed by 2 bases and J by 4 bases, leaving 5 bases between them. The CDR3 runs to 12 residues. The sequence derives from a human donor with chronic lymphocytic leukemia. Sample: PBMCs, taken after 24 months of ibrutinib treatment. The rearrangement joins TRBV11-2 to TRBJ2-5; D unclear. Here the CDR3 reads CASSLLSETQYF. The CDR3 DNA reads as TGTGCCAGCAGCTTACTCTCAGAGACCCAGTACTTC.